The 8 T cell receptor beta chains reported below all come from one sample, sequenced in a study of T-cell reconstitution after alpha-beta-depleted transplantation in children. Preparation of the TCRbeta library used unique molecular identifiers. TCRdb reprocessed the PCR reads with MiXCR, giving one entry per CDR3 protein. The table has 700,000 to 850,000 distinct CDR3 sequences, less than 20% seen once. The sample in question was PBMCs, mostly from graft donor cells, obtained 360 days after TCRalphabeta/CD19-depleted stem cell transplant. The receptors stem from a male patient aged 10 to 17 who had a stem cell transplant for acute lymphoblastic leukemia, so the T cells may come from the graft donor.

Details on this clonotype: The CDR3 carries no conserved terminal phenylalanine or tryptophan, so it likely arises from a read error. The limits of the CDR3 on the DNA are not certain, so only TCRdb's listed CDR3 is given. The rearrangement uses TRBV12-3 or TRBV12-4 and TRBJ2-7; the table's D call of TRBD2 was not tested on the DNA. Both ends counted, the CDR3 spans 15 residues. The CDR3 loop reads CASSLRLAGELCTLP.

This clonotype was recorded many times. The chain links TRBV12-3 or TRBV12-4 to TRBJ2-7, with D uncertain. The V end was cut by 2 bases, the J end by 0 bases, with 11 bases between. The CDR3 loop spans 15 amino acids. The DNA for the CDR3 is TGTGCCAGCAGTTTAACCCCCTGGGGCTCCTACGAGCAGTACTTC. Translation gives CASSLTPWGSYEQYF.

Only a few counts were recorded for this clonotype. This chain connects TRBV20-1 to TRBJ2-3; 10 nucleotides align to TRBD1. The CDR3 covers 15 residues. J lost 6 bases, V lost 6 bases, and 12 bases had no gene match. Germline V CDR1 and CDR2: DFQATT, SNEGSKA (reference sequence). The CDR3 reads CSAQSGQGWMDTQYF. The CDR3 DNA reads TGCAGTGCCCAGTCGGGACAGGGGTGGATGGATACGCAGTATTTT.

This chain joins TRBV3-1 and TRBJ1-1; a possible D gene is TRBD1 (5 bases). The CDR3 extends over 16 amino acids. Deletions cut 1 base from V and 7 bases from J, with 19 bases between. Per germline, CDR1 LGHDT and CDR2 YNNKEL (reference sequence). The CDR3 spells CASSQVPLGVGDEAFF. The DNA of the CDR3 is TGTGCCAGCAGCCAAGTCCCCCTAGGGGTAGGGGATGAAGCTTTCTTT.

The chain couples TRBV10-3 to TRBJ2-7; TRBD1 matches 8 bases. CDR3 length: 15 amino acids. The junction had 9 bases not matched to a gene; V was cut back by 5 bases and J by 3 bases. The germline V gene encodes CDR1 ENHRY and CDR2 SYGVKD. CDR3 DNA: TGTGCCATCAGTCCCTGGACAGGGAGGAACTACGAGCAGTACTTC. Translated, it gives CAISPWTGRNYEQYF.

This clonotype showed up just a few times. The CDR3 nucleotides read TGTGCCAGCAGCCCCCTAAGCGGGCCACAAGCTTTCTTT. Encoded protein: CASSPLSGPQAFF. The gene calls are TRBV7-3 and TRBJ1-1; D is uncertain. The V and J ends lost 5 bases and 9 bases respectively, with 16 bases between them. Germline V gene lookup returns CDR1 SGHTA and CDR2 FQGTGA. The CDR3 sequence is 13 residues long.

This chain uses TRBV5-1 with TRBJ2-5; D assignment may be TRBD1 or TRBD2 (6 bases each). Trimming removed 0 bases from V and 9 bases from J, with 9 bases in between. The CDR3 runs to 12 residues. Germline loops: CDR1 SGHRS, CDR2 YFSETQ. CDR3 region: CASSLDGGPQYF. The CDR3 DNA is TGCGCCAGCAGCTTGGATGGGGGGCCCCAGTACTTC.

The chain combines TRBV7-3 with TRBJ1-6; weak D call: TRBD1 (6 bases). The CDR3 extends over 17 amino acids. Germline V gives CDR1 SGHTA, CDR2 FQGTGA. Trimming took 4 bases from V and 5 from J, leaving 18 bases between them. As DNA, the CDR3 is TGTGCCAGCAGCTCCCAGACAGGACTCAACCATAATTCACCCCTCCACTTT. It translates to CASSSQTGLNHNSPLHF.